Reported below is one TCR beta chain. Participant ages covered roughly 18 to 89 years across 24 US areas. The data derive from a study of blood T cell repertoires in COVID-19. As for the study in general: The United States, Italy and Spain were the sources of the acute and convalescent COVID-19 samples.

The CDR3 spans 12 residues. The germline V gene encodes CDR1 LNHDA and CDR2 SQIVND (reference sequence). Between the trimmed V and J ends, which lost 10 bases and 6 bases, there was a span of 14 bases. Only in-frame clones appear in the TCRdb table, and some are missing; sequencing was by immunoSEQ multiplex PCR. Among hundreds of thousands of clones listed, 90% were seen once. The V call is TRBV19, the J call TRBJ2-3; D is unresolved. The specimen was PBMCs or T cells enriched from blood (not recorded which). The sequence derives from a woman under 30 with acute COVID-19. CDR3 bases: TGTGCCAACAAGGCCGCGGAGGATACGCAGTATTTT. This codes for CANKAAEDTQYF.